These 15 T cell receptor beta chains came from one sample sequenced in a study of cytomegalovirus exposure and HLA in healthy donors. Here immunoSEQ multiplex PCR was the method, and the copy in TCRdb shows in-frame clones only, minus some. Here the sample spans about 130,000 clones, around nine tenths being singletons. Source material: PBMCs. The receptors here all came from a young woman in good health and CMV-seronegative.

The chain combines TRBV6-1 with TRBJ2-1, with D perhaps matching TRBD2 (6 bases). The CDR3 runs 14 residues. The germline V gene has CDR1 MNHNS and CDR2 SASEGT. The germline V and J ends were trimmed by 5 bases and 8 bases, with 16 bases remaining between them. The CDR3 DNA follows: TGTGCCAGCAGTTTGCGACTGGGGGGAGATGAGCAGTTCTTC. Its protein is CASSLRLGGDEQFF.

The V call is TRBV5-6, the J call TRBJ2-5, with D perhaps TRBD1 (6 bases). The germline V gene encodes CDR1 SGHDT and CDR2 YYEEEE. CDR3 length: 15 residues. Trimming cost V 3 bases and J 3 bases, with 15 bases left between them. The CDR3 loop reads CASSYLRGSEETQYF. In DNA form, the CDR3 reads TGTGCCAGCAGCTACCTGAGGGGGTCCGAAGAGACCCAGTACTTC.

The chain combines TRBV14 with TRBJ2-1; a weak D match, TRBD2 (5 bases). Trimming took 3 bases from V and 5 from J, leaving 17 bases between them. CDR3 length equals 16 residues. CDR1 SGHDN and CDR2 FVKESK come from the germline V gene. CDR3 in amino acids: CASSHPSPRDNNEQFF. DNA of the CDR3: TGTGCCAGCAGCCATCCCTCCCCCCGGGATAACAATGAGCAGTTCTTC.

The chain couples TRBV10-2 to TRBJ2-7; possible D gene TRBD2, 6 bases. V gave up 8 bases and J gave up 3 bases, with 11 bases separating them. In germline, CDR1 is WSHSY, CDR2 SAAADI. The CDR3 extends over 12 amino acids. The CDR3 nucleotides read TGCGCCAGCGGCGGGGACGTCTACGAGCAGTACTTC. Translating gives CASGGDVYEQYF.

This clone was observed a single time. The rearrangement uses TRBV28 and TRBJ2-3; D perhaps matches TRBD2 (6 bases). Germline V gene sequence: CDR1 MDHEN, CDR2 SYDVKM. The CDR3 is 17 amino acids. Trimming stripped 1 base from V and 3 bases from J, with 17 bases between. CDR3 nucleotides: TGTGCCAGCAGTTTATCTCCACTAGCCATGGCGACAGATACGCAGTATTTT. It codes for CASSLSPLAMATDTQYF. Filled out from reference TRBV28 and TRBJ2-3, the complete variable domain reads DVKVTQSSRYLVKRTGEKVFLECVQDMDHENMFWYRQDPGLGLRLIYFSYDVKMKEKGDIPEGYSVSREKKERFSLILESASTNQTSMYLCASSLSPLAMATDTQYFGPGTRLTVL.

Worth noting for this clone: Other DNA sequences in the sample encode the same CDR3. The chain has TRBV5-1 and TRBJ2-5, with a weak D call TRBD2 (6 bases). The CDR3 has 14 residues. Per the germline V gene, CDR1 is SGHRS and CDR2 is YFSETQ. V lost 0 bases to trimming and J lost 5 bases, with 11 bases between them. The CDR3 DNA reads as TGCGCCAGCAGCTTGGTCGGAGGGAAGGAGACCCAGTACTTC. It specifies CASSLVGGKETQYF.

This chain joins TRBV5-1 and TRBJ1-1; 10 bases agree with TRBD1. Germline V gene data show CDR1 as SGHRS and CDR2 as YFSETQ. Trimming removed 5 bases from V and 0 bases from J; junction bases left unmatched: 7. There are 16 residues in the CDR3. The CDR3 DNA sequence: TGCGCCAGCAGTCAGACAGGGGGCTCGTTGAACACTGAAGCTTTCTTT. Translation gives CASSQTGGSLNTEAFF.

The chain recombines TRBV19 with TRBJ2-3; 8 bases match TRBD2. With V trimmed by 4 bases and J by 2 bases, 2 bases remained unmatched. The V gene's germline CDR1 is LNHDA and CDR2 SQIVND (reference sequence). This CDR3 has 14 amino acids. The CDR3 region is CASSRGLDTDTQYF. DNA of the CDR3: TGTGCCAGTAGTAGGGGACTAGACACAGATACGCAGTATTTT.

In DNA, the CDR3 is TGCAGCGTTAACAGCGGGAGAGGCCGCTACAATGAGCAGTTCTTC. It specifies CSVNSGRGRYNEQFF. V gene TRBV29-1 combines with J gene TRBJ2-1, with TRBD2 matching 8 bases. After removal of 5 bases from V and 3 bases from J, the junction contained 9 bases not matched to a gene. The V gene's germline CDR1 is SQVTM and CDR2 ANQGSEA. The CDR3 has 15 amino acids.

The J gene is TRBJ2-7, the V gene TRBV4-1; weak D call: TRBD2 (5 bases). The CDR3 is 16 amino acids. V was cut by 1 base and J by 5 bases, with 18 bases left in between. CDR1 and CDR2 from the germline V gene are MGHRA and YSYEKL. The CDR3 here is CASSQVGGLHGDEQYF. The CDR3, as DNA: TGCGCCAGCAGCCAAGTGGGTGGGCTGCACGGGGACGAGCAGTACTTC.

This clone was seen only once. The chain joins TRBV11-2 to TRBJ1-4; 11 bases are shared with TRBD1. The germline V gene encodes CDR1 SGHAT and CDR2 FQNNGV. Trimming took 3 bases from V and 6 from J; bases not matched to a gene: 0. The CDR3 spans 14 residues. The CDR3 DNA sequence: TGTGCCAGCAGCTTGGACAGGGGGCATGAAAAACTGTTTTTT. Translated, it gives CASSLDRGHEKLFF.

This clone was counted once. The chain combines TRBV30 with TRBJ2-4; D gene uncertain. The V end was cut by 1 base, the J end by 0 bases, with 10 bases between. Germline CDR1 and CDR2: GTSNPN and SVGIG (reference sequence). The CDR3 runs 15 residues. CDR3 nucleotide sequence: TGTGCCTGGAGTGACTACTCTTTAGCCAAAAACATTCAGTACTTC. Protein sequence: CAWSDYSLAKNIQYF. Full variable domain (outside the CDR3, taken from reference TRBV30 and TRBJ2-4): SQTIHQWPATLVQPVGSPLSLECTVEGTSNPNLYWYRQAAGRGLQLLFYSVGIGQISSEVPQNLSASRPQDRQFILSSKKLLLSDSGFYLCAWSDYSLAKNIQYFGAGTRLSVL.

The genes are TRBV30 and TRBJ1-1, with TRBD1 as a possible D gene (6 bases). Germline CDR1 GTSNPN, CDR2 SVGIG (reference sequence). The CDR3 consists of 13 residues. The germline V and J ends were trimmed by 8 bases and 7 bases, with 20 bases remaining between them. The chain's CDR3 is CAGQLGGGLEAFF. The CDR3 bases are TGTGCCGGACAACTCGGGGGGGGGCTTGAAGCTTTCTTT.

This clone was detected once. The chain carries TRBV29-1 and TRBJ2-2; D is perhaps TRBD2 (6 bases). CDR1 SQVTM and CDR2 ANQGSEA come from the germline V gene. The CDR3 extends over 13 amino acids. V was shortened by 5 bases and J by 7 bases, with 14 bases between the two germline ends. DNA of the CDR3: TGCAGCGTTTTAGGCGGGATGGTCGGGGAGCTGTTTTTT. This gives the protein CSVLGGMVGELFF.

This chain's CDR3 is CASSWPGAYNEQFF. CDR3 in DNA: TGTGCCAGCAGCTGGCCGGGAGCCTACAATGAGCAGTTCTTC. This sequence joins TRBV5-6 and TRBJ2-1; a possible D gene is TRBD2 (6 bases). Germline V gives CDR1 SGHDT, CDR2 YYEEEE. The CDR3 covers 14 residues. V lost 3 bases, J lost 2 bases, and 9 bases lay in between.